This TCR beta chain was sequenced during a study of blood T cell repertoires in COVID-19. Only in-frame clones appear in the TCRdb table, and some are missing; sequencing was by immunoSEQ multiplex PCR. Of approximately 480,000 clones in the sample, approximately 92% are singletons; the top ten hold roughly 1%. Germline V gene sequence: CDR1 SNHLY, CDR2 FYNNEI. This CDR3 contains 12 residues. V lost 3 bases and J 7 bases, leaving 7 bases between the germline ends. Recruited during active infection, patients (from Seattle) were subsequently followed longitudinally. This TCR came from a man younger than 35 with COVID-19, enrolled during active disease. The chain has TRBV2 and TRBJ2-1; the D gene is possibly TRBD2 (5 bases). Sequences were obtained from peripheral blood. The CDR3, as DNA: TGTGCCAGCAGTGATCTAGCTAATGAGCAGTTCTTC. Translated: CASSDLANEQFF.